This is a list of T cell receptor beta chains from one sample in a study of cytomegalovirus exposure and HLA in healthy donors. The table came from immunoSEQ multiplex PCR; TCRdb's copy has only in-frame clones and leaves some out. Its listing shows about 170,000 clones. Sequences were obtained from PBMCs. These receptors were collected from a woman aged 18-29 years in good health and CMV-seropositive. The CDR3 runs from the conserved cysteine through the conserved F or W. A D gene is named only where the DNA matches it firmly.

TRBV19	NA	TRBJ1-2	TGTGCCAGTAGTATAGATCCAGGAGGGCTGGGATATGGCTACACCTTC	CASSIDPGGLGYGYTF
TRBV18	TRBD1	TRBJ1-1	TGTGCCAGCTCACCAAAGACAGGGCTCACTGAAGCTTTCTTT	CASSPKTGLTEAFF
TRBV6-5	NA	TRBJ1-1	TGTGCCAGCAGTTACTCCCCGGGGGGGATGAACACTGAAGCTTTCTTT	CASSYSPGGMNTEAFF
TRBV30	NA	TRBJ1-3	TGTGCCTGGAGTGAGGGGCACGGAAACACCATATATTTT	CAWSEGHGNTIYF
TRBV2	NA	TRBJ1-5	TGTGCCAGCAGAGCTAACAGGGATGGTCAGCCCCAGCATTTT	CASRANRDGQPQHF
TRBV7-6	TRBD2	TRBJ2-7	TGTGCCAGCAGCCCTGAGCGGGAGCACGAGCAGTACTTC	CASSPEREHEQYF
TRBV7-2	NA	TRBJ2-2	TGTGCCAGCAGCTTAGGACTAAACACCGGGGAGCTGTTTTTT	CASSLGLNTGELFF
TRBV11-3	NA	TRBJ1-5	TGTGCCAGCAGCTTAGGCGGGTACGGCAATCAGCCCCAGCATTTT	CASSLGGYGNQPQHF
TRBV10-1	NA	TRBJ2-1	TGCGCCAGCAGTGAGAATATAGCTCGCAATGAGCAGTTCTTC	CASSENIARNEQFF
TRBV27	NA	TRBJ1-1	TGTGCCAGCAGTTTACTTCAAAGAGTGAACACTGAAGCTTTCTTT	CASSLLQRVNTEAFF
TRBV27	TRBD1	TRBJ1-5	TGTGCCAGCAGTTTAGAGGGGGCTTGGGGCAATCAGCCCCAGCATTTT	CASSLEGAWGNQPQHF
TRBV27	TRBD1	TRBJ2-7	TGTGCCAGCAGTCTCGGACAGGGGGTTATCTCCTACGAGCAGTACTTC	CASSLGQGVISYEQYF
TRBV5-6	NA	TRBJ1-5	TGTGCCAGCAGCTTGGCCAGTGATCAGCCCCAGCATTTT	CASSLASDQPQHF
TRBV5-8	NA	TRBJ1-5	TGTGCCAGCAGTTTTGCGGGCAGGGAGGGTCAGCCCCAGCATTTT	CASSFAGREGQPQHF
TRBV2	TRBD1	TRBJ1-2	TGTGCCAGCGTGATGGGACAGGGCTACGATGGCTACACCTTC	CASVMGQGYDGYTF
TRBV25-1	TRBD1	TRBJ2-5	TGTGCCAGCGTGGCGGGACAGGGGGCGCGGGAGACCCAGTACTTC	CASVAGQGARETQYF
TRBV4-1	NA	TRBJ1-2	TGCGCCAGCAGCCAAGATCGGTTCGCGGGCTACACCTTC	CASSQDRFAGYTF
TRBV10-3	TRBD1	TRBJ1-2	TGTGCCATCAAGGGACAGGAAAAACCTCCGAAATATGGCTACACCTTC	CAIKGQEKPPKYGYTF
TRBV30	NA	TRBJ1-3	TGTGCCTGGAGTCGGTTATTCGGGGGAAACACCATATATTTT	CAWSRLFGGNTIYF
TRBV15	TRBD1	TRBJ1-2	TGTGCCACCAGCAGAGTTACCAGGGGGTCGGGCTATGGCTACACCTTC	CATSRVTRGSGYGYTF
TRBV4-1	NA	TRBJ2-7	TGCGCCAGCAGCCAAGATCCGGCGGGACCCTACGAGCAGTACTTC	CASSQDPAGPYEQYF
TRBV13	TRBD2	TRBJ2-7	TGTGCCAGCAGCTTAGGAAGCGGGGGGAGCTCCTACGAGCAGTACTTC	CASSLGSGGSSYEQYF
TRBV6-5	NA	TRBJ1-1	TGTGCCAGCACCCCCGGAGGCACTGAAGCTTTCTTT	CASTPGGTEAFF
TRBV5-1	NA	TRBJ2-7	TGCGCCAGCAGCTTGGATGGGGCCCCCTACGAGCAGTACTTC	CASSLDGAPYEQYF
TRBV7-9	TRBD1	TRBJ1-4	TGTGCCAGCAGCTTAGATGGAGGGACAGGGCATGAAAAACTGTTTTTT	CASSLDGGTGHEKLFF
TRBV5-6	NA	TRBJ1-2	TGTGCCAGCAGCTTTCTGGGGCGAGCTAACTATGGCTACACCTTC	CASSFLGRANYGYTF
TRBV18	TRBD1	TRBJ1-2	TGTGCCAGCTCACCTCAGACAGGGGTAGGTGGCTACACCTTC	CASSPQTGVGGYTF
TRBV7-8	TRBD2	TRBJ2-3	TGTGCCAGCAGCTTAGCGCACGCGGGAGCTAGAACAGATACGCAGTATTTT	CASSLAHAGARTDTQYF
TRBV5-4	NA	TRBJ2-2	TGTGCCAGCAGAAGCATCGCGAACACCGGGGAGCTGTTTTTT	CASRSIANTGELFF
TRBV6-1	NA	TRBJ2-7	TGTGCCAGCAGTGAATTACAGGGCTCCGAGCAGTACTTC	CASSELQGSEQYF
TRBV11-2	TRBD1	TRBJ1-4	TGTGCCAGCAGCTTAGCCCTGCAGGGGGGCTGGGGGCACGGACTGTTTTTT	CASSLALQGGWGHGLFF
TRBV27	TRBD2	TRBJ2-7	TGTGCCAGCAGTTTGGGACTAGCGGCGATTTACGAGCAGTACTTC	CASSLGLAAIYEQYF
TRBV5-4	TRBD1	TRBJ2-1	TGTGCCAGCAGCTCCGGGACAGGGACGTTCAATGAGCAGTTCTTC	CASSSGTGTFNEQFF
TRBV20-1	NA	TRBJ2-1	TGCAGTGCTGTATCCTACAATGAGCAGTTCTTC	CSAVSYNEQFF
TRBV7-2	TRBD2	TRBJ2-3	TGTGCCAGCACCTCTAGCCCGGCTAGCGGGGGTTATACGCAGTATTTT	CASTSSPASGGYTQYF